This T cell receptor (beta chain) was identified in a study of T-cell reconstitution after alpha-beta-depleted transplantation in children. General observations from the study: A year had passed since transplant, and T-cell counts and diversity by then came mostly from newly produced T cells. Surviving recipient T cells and intrathymic progenitors accounted for some patients' high TCRbeta diversity at day 60. Several hundred expanded graft clones reportedly supplied alpha-beta T cells about two months after transplant.

This clonotype was found a few times. Its antigen remains unknown. The junction had 5 bases not matched to a gene; V was cut back by 3 bases and J by 1 base. The length of the CDR3 is 15 residues. Looked up from germline, CDR1 is ENHRY and CDR2 is SYGVKD. TCRbeta library preparation incorporated unique molecular identifiers. From the PCR reads, TCRdb called clonotypes with MiXCR, one entry per CDR3 protein. The profile covers fewer than 250,000 distinct CDR3 sequences, with around a sixth appearing a single time and about two fifths taken by the ten largest. Sequences were derived from PBMCs, mostly from graft donor cells, sampled 360 days after TCRalphabeta/CD19-depleted stem cell transplant. This clonotype originated in a male patient aged 2 to 10 who had a stem cell transplant for acute lymphoblastic leukemia, so the T cells may come from the graft donor. V is TRBV10-3 and J is TRBJ1-1; 7 nucleotides line up with TRBD1. In DNA form, the CDR3 reads TGTGCCATCAGTGAAGGGGGCGCGGGGAACACTGAAGCTTTCTTT. The encoded protein is CAISEGGAGNTEAFF.